The TCR beta chain described here comes from a study of shared clonotypes between healthy human individuals. At a deep level, the assay was run. Some clones are missing from TCRdb's copy, which holds only in-frame ones; the method was immunoSEQ multiplex PCR. The sample carries a few million clones, approximately 90% recorded once. Germline V gene lookup returns CDR1 LGHNT and CDR2 FRNRAP. This CDR3 is 14 amino acids long. Trimming pared 4 bases from V and 5 bases from J, leaving 14 bases between. The chain carries TRBV12-5 and TRBJ2-5, with D tentatively TRBD1 or TRBD2 (5 bases each). This TCR was sampled from a man aged 18 to 35 in good health. The sequencing sample was made of naive CD4+ T cells sorted from blood. Sample subset: CD45RA+ positively selected. This CDR3 is CASGWGTGAETQYF. CDR3 nucleotide sequence: TGTGCTAGTGGTTGGGGGACGGGCGCCGAGACCCAGTACTTC. Looking up the rest from reference TRBV12-5 and TRBJ2-5 gives the full variable domain: DARVTQTPRHKVTEMGQEVTMRCQPILGHNTVFWYRQTMMQGLELLAYFRNRAPLDDSGMPKDRFSAEMPDATLATLKIQPSEPRDSAVYFCASGWGTGAETQYFGPGTRLLVL.